The clone carrying this T cell receptor (beta chain) has at least ten counts. Its antigen is currently unknown. TCRdb itself ran the RT-PCR reads through MiXCR, one entry per CDR3 protein. The table has about 240,000 distinct CDR3 sequences, approximately 12% seen once. The CDR3 totals 15 residues. Germline V gives CDR1 LGHNA, CDR2 YNFKEQ. V was cut by 3 bases and J by 1 base, with 12 bases left in between. This entry is derived from a study of response to subunit inactivated influenza vaccine. General study points: It was suggested by the authors that few new T cells are recruited by each seasonal influenza vaccination.

The sequence was obtained from a man aged 45-60 years who received an inactivated influenza vaccine. The sample was non-naive T cells sorted from PBMCs, taken less than 15 days before vaccination. The chain has TRBV4-2 and TRBJ1-1; possibly TRBD1 for D (6 bases). The CDR3 bases are TGTGCCAGCAGCCATCCTCCGGGACAGAACACTGAAGCTTTCTTT. Translating it yields CASSHPPGQNTEAFF.